Listed below are T cell receptor beta chains from one sample, sequenced in a study of shared clonotypes between healthy human individuals. TCRdb's copy holds only in-frame clones and misses some; the assay was immunoSEQ multiplex PCR. The table shows around 940,000 clones, with over 75% occurring only once. The sample consisted of memory CD4+ T cells sorted from blood. The receptors stem from a young man in good health. Both conserved end residues are part of each CDR3. The order of the fields is D gene, V gene, clone size, J gene, CDR3 protein, CDR3 DNA. A D gene is named only where the DNA matches it firmly. The listing skips clone size in some rows; elsewhere it reads once, few, many or a size class.

.	TRBV13	.	TRBJ1-6	CASSPLGAIGNSPLHF	TGTGCCAGCAGCCCTCTAGGGGCCATAGGTAATTCACCCCTCCACTTT
.	TRBV20-1	once	TRBJ2-5	CSVQGGETQYF	TGCAGTGTCCAGGGGGGAGAGACCCAGTACTTC
TRBD1	TRBV6-5	.	TRBJ2-1	CASSIRDRGRNEQFF	TGTGCCAGCAGTATTCGGGACAGGGGGCGTAATGAGCAGTTCTTC
.	TRBV6-6	.	TRBJ2-7	CASSYIGGIRYEQYF	TGTGCCAGCAGTTACATAGGGGGGATTCGGTACGAGCAGTACTTC
.	TRBV6-5	.	TRBJ1-5	CASSQSGTGVEHF	TGTGCCAGCAGTCAATCCGGGACCGGCGTTGAGCATTTT
.	TRBV5-1	.	TRBJ2-3	CASSPKPGESTDTQYF	TGCGCCAGCAGCCCTAAACCAGGCGAGAGCACAGATACGCAGTATTTT
.	TRBV12-5	once	TRBJ2-7	CASGLVVARDTYEQYF	TGTGCTAGTGGTTTGGTAGTCGCCAGGGACACCTACGAGCAGTACTTC
.	TRBV30	few	TRBJ2-1	CAWSFSGTGGNEQFF	TGTGCCTGGAGTTTCAGCGGGACAGGCGGCAATGAGCAGTTCTTC
.	TRBV5-1	.	TRBJ1-1	CASSLVASFEAFF	TGCGCCAGCAGCTTGGTGGCATCTTTTGAAGCTTTCTTT
.	TRBV19	.	TRBJ1-2	CASTRTSYGYTF	TGTGCCAGTACCCGGACAAGCTATGGCTACACCTTC
.	TRBV6-6	.	TRBJ1-1	CASSYSEGERAFF	TGTGCCAGCAGTTACTCTGAGGGGGAGCGAGCTTTCTTT
.	TRBV5-6	many	TRBJ2-3	CASSLVGQNTDTQYF	TGTGCCAGCAGCTTGGTTGGACAGAACACAGATACGCAGTATTTT
TRBD1	TRBV19	.	TRBJ2-1	CASSIAGGPSNEQFF	TGTGCCAGTAGTATAGCAGGGGGCCCTTCCAATGAGCAGTTCTTC